This entry lists 10 T cell receptor beta chains sequenced from one sample in a study of T cells in Graves' hyperthyroidism and ophthalmopathy. Template material for amplifying TCR beta CDR3 regions consisted of RNA transcripts. HTBI primers drove first-round RT-PCR of the TCR CDR3. TCRdb re-derived calls from the multiplex PCR reads in MiXCR, one entry per CDR3 protein. Among around 540,000 distinct CDR3 sequences, roughly a sixth were seen once, and the ten largest hold over 25%. Sequences were obtained from blood. These receptors were obtained from a woman aged 25 to 45 with Graves' ophthalmopathy.

The chain is built from TRBV7-6 and TRBJ2-7, with 8 bases that match TRBD1. CDR1 and CDR2 from the germline V gene are SGHVS and FNYEAQ. Trimming at V came to 5 bases and at J to 3 bases, leaving 9 bases not matched to a gene. The CDR3 has 15 amino acids. This chain's CDR3 is CASSLKQGDNYEQYF. For the CDR3, the DNA is TGTGCCAGCAGCCTCAAACAGGGGGATAACTACGAGCAGTACTTC.

About this clonotype itself: An end of the junction does not agree with germline; a read error may underlie this. The V call is TRBV27, the J call TRBJ1-3, with D uncertain. The CDR3 is 14 amino acids. Germline V lookup: CDR1 MNHEY, CDR2 SMNVEV (reference sequence). As DNA, the CDR3 is TGTGCCAACAGTTACACGGGATCTGGAAACACCATATATTTT. Its protein product is CANSYTGSGNTIYF.

This clonotype appeared many times. The chain couples TRBV20-1 to TRBJ2-7; D is unresolved. The CDR3 contains 15 residues. Trimming pared 1 base from V and 2 bases from J, leaving 15 bases between. CDR1 is DFQATT and CDR2 is SNEGSKA in the germline V gene (reference sequence). CDR3 sequence (DNA): TGCAGTGCTAGAGGGTCGATTCGAAGCCCCTACGAGCAGTACTTC. Its protein is CSARGSIRSPYEQYF.

The V and J genes are TRBV6-1 and TRBJ1-1, with 8 bases identical to TRBD1. V shed 10 bases and J 5 bases; nucleotides not matched to a gene: 9. CDR3 length: 13 residues. The germline V gene has CDR1 MNHNS and CDR2 SASEGT. CDR3 in amino acids: CATRETGATEAFF. CDR3 DNA: TGTGCCACGCGAGAGACAGGGGCGACTGAAGCTTTCTTT.

This clonotype turned up a few times. A much larger clone differs by one base, so this may be a read error. This chain connects TRBV7-3 to TRBJ2-1; the match to TRBD2 covers 12 bases. The CDR3 sequence is 17 residues long. V gave up 0 bases and J gave up 8 bases; unmatched junction bases: 8. Germline CDR1 SGHTA, CDR2 FQGTGA. The CDR3 region is CASSLTVPSGRDDEQFF. The CDR3 nucleotides read TGTGCCAGCAGCTTAACGGTCCCTAGCGGGAGGGACGATGAGCAGTTCTTC.

This clonotype showed up just a few times. This rearrangement joins TRBV14 to TRBJ2-7; perhaps TRBD1 as D (5 bases). Germline loops: CDR1 SGHDN, CDR2 FVKESK. The V end lost 0 bases, the J end lost 3 bases, and 15 bases lay between the germline ends. CDR3 length: 16 amino acids. Here the CDR3 reads CASSQDLGASSYEQYF. For the CDR3, the DNA is TGTGCCAGCAGCCAAGATCTTGGGGCATCGAGCTACGAGCAGTACTTC.

The chain recombines TRBV20-1 with TRBJ2-7; D is undetermined. The CDR3 has 10 amino acids. V was pared by 5 bases and J by 6 bases, with 8 bases between. CDR1 is DFQATT, CDR2 SNEGSKA, per germline (reference sequence). CDR3 loop: CSAEFGEQYF. In DNA form, the CDR3 reads TGCAGTGCTGAGTTTGGCGAGCAGTACTTC.

The chain recombines TRBV30 with TRBJ2-7; 8 positions match TRBD2. V shed 5 bases, J shed 3 bases, and the junction held 6 bases outside the gene matches. The CDR3 is 13 residues long. Germline V gene lookup returns CDR1 GTSNPN and CDR2 SVGIG (reference sequence). CDR3 coding DNA: TGTGCCTGGGCGGCGGGAGGCCTCTACGAGCAGTACTTC. Its translation is CAWAAGGLYEQYF. Together with reference TRBV30 and TRBJ2-7, the CDR3 gives the full variable domain: SQTIHQWPATLVQPVGSPLSLECTVEGTSNPNLYWYRQAAGRGLQLLFYSVGIGQISSEVPQNLSASRPQDRQFILSSKKLLLSDSGFYLCAWAAGGLYEQYFGPGTRLTVT.

The chain recombines TRBV28 with TRBJ1-2; 8 positions agree with TRBD1. V lost 7 bases and J lost 11; bases outside the gene matches: 3. The CDR3 is made up of 10 amino acids. Germline assignment: CDR1 MDHEN and CDR2 SYDVKM. CDR3 bases: TGTGCCAGCAAGGACAGGGCTTACACCTTC. Protein: CASKDRAYTF.

As for this clonotype: A much larger clone differs by one base, so this may be a read error. The J gene is TRBJ1-3, the V gene TRBV28; 11 bases fit TRBD1. Germline CDR1 MDHEN, CDR2 SYDVKM. J gave up 0 bases and V 5 bases, and 9 bases lay outside the gene matches. This CDR3 spans 18 amino acids. CDR3 in DNA: TGTGCCAGCAGTGTCCGGGACAGGGGGTATTCCTCTGGAAACACCATATATTTT. It yields the protein CASSVRDRGYSSGNTIYF.